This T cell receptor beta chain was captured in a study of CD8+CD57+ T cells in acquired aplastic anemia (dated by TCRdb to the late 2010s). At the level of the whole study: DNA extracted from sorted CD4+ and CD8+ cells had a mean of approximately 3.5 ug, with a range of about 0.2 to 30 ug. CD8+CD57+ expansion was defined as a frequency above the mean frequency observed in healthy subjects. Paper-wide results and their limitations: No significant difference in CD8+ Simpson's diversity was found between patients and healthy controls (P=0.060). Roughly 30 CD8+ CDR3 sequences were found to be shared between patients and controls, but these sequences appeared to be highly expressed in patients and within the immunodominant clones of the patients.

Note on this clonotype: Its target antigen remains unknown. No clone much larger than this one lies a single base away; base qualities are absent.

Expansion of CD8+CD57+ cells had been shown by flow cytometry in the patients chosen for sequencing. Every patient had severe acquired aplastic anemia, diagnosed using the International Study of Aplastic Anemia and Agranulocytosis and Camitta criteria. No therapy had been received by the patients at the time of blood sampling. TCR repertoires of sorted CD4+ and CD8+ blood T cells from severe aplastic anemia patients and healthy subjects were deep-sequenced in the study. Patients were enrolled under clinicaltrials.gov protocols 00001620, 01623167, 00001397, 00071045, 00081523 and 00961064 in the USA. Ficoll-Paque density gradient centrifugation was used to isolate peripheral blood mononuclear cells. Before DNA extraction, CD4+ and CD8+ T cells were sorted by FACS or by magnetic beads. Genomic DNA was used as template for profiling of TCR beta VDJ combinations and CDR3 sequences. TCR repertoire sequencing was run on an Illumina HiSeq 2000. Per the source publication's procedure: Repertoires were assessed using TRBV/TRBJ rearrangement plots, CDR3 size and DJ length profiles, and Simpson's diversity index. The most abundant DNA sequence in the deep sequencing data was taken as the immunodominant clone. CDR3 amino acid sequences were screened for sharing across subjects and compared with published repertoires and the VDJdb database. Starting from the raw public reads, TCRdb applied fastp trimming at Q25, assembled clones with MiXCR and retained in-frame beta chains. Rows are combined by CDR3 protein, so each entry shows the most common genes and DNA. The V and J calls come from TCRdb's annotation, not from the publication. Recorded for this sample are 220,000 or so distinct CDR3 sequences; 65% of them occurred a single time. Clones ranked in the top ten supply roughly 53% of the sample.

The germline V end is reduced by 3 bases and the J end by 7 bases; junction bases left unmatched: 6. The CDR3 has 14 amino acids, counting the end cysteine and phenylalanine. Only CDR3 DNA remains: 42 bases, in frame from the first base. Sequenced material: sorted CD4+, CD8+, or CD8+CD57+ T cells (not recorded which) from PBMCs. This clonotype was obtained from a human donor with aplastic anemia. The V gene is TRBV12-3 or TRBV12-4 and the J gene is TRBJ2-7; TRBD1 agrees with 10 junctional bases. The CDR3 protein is CASSFGTGVGEQYF. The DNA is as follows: TGTGCCAGCAGTTTCGGGACAGGGGTTGGTGAGCAGTACTTC.